This TCR beta chain was sequenced during a study of memory CD4+ T cells and cytomegalovirus serostatus. The CDR3 sequence is 13 residues long. Unmatched junction bases numbered 1, after V lost 4 bases and J lost 3 bases. Looked up from germline, CDR1 is SGHNT and CDR2 is YYREEE (reference sequence). Concerning this clone itself: Its target is not known.

Overall study findings and caveats: Repertoires predicted CMV serostatus with median bootstrapped AUC of approximately 0.94.

Here immunoSEQ multiplex PCR was the method, and the copy in TCRdb shows in-frame clones only, minus some. Of approximately 47,000 clones in the sample, around 80% were seen once. The sort gate was single viable CD3+CD4+CD8-CD45RO+ cells for memory CD4+ T cells. CMV serostatus came from serum IgG against pp150, pp28, p38, p52. The sequenced material came from memory CD4+ T cells from blood. V is TRBV5-4 and J is TRBJ1-2; 9 positions agree with TRBD1. This receptor was taken from an adult in good health and CMV-seronegative. The CDR3 DNA sequence: TGTGCCAGCAGCCGGGACAGGGACTATGGCTACACCTTC. Translating it yields CASSRDRDYGYTF.